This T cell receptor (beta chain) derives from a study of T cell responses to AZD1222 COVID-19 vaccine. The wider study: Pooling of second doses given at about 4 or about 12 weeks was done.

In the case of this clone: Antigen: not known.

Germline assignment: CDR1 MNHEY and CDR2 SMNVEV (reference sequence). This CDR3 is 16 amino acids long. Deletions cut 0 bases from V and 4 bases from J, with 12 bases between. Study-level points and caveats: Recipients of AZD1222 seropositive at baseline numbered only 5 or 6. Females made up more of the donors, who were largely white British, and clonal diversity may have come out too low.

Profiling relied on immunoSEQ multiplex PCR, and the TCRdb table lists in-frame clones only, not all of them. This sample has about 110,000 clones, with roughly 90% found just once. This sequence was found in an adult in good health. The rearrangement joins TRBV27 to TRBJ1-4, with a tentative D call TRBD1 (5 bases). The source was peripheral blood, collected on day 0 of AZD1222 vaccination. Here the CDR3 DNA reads TGTGCCAGCAGTTTATCGGGGACCCTATATAATGAAAAACTGTTTTTT. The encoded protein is CASSLSGTLYNEKLFF.